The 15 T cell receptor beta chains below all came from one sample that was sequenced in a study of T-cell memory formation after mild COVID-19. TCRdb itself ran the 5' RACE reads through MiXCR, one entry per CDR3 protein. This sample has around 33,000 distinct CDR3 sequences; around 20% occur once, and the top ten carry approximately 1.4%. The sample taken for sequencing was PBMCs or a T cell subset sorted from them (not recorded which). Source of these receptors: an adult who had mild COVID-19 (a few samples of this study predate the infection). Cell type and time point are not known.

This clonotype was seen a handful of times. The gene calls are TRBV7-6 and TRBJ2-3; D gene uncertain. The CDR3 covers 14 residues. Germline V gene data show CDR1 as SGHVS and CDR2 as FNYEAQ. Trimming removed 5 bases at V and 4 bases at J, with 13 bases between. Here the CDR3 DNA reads TGTGCCAGCAGCCTCCTGGGTTCCCCAGATACGCAGTATTTT. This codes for CASSLLGSPDTQYF.

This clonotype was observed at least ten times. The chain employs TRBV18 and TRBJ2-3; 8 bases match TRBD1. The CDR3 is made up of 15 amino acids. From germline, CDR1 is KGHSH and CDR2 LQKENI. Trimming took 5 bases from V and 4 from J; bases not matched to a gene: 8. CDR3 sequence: CASSTGTGNADTQYF. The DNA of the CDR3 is TGTGCCAGCTCAACCGGGACAGGCAACGCAGATACGCAGTATTTT.

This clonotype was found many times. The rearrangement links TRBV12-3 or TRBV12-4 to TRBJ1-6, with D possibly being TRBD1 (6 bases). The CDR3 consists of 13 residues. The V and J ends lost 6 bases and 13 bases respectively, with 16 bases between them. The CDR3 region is CASSSKSGHPLHF. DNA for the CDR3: TGTGCCAGCAGCTCCAAATCGGGACACCCCCTCCACTTT.

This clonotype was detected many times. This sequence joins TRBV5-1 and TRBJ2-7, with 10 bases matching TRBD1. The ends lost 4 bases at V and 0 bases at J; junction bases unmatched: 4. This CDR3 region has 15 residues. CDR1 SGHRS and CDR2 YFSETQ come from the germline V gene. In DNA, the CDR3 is TGCGCCAGCAGCCCCGGGACAGGGGTCTCCTACGAGCAGTACTTC. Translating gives CASSPGTGVSYEQYF. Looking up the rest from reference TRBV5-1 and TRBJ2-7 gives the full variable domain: KAGVTQTPRYLIKTRGQQVTLSCSPISGHRSVSWYQQTPGQGLQFLFEYFSETQRNKGNFPGRFSGRQFSNSRSEMNVSTLELGDSALYLCASSPGTGVSYEQYFGPGTRLTVT.

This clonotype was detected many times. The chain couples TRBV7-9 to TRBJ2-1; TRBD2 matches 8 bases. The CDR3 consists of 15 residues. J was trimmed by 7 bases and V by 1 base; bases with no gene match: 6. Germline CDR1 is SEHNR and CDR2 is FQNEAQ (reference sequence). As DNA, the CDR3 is TGTGCCAGCAGCTTAGAGAGCGGGAGAGGAAATGAGCAGTTCTTC. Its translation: CASSLESGRGNEQFF. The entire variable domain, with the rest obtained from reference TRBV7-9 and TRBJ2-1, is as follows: DTGVSQNPRHKITKRGQNVTFRCDPISEHNRLYWYRQTLGQGPEFLTYFQNEAQLEKSRLLSDRFSAERPKGSFSTLEIQRTEQGDSAMYLCASSLESGRGNEQFFGPGTRLTVL.

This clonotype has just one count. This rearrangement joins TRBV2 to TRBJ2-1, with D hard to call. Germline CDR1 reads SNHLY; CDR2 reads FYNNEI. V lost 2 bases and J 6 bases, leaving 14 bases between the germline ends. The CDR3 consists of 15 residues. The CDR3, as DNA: TGTGCCAGCAGTGAAAGGACCCTAGGAAGCAATGAGCAGTTCTTC. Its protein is CASSERTLGSNEQFF.

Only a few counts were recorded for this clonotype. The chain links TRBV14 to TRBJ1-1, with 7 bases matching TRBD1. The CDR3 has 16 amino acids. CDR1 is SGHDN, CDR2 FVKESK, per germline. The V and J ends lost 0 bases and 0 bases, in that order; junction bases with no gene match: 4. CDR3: CASSQDLGQLNTEAFF. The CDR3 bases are TGTGCCAGCAGCCAAGATCTGGGACAGCTGAACACTGAAGCTTTCTTT.

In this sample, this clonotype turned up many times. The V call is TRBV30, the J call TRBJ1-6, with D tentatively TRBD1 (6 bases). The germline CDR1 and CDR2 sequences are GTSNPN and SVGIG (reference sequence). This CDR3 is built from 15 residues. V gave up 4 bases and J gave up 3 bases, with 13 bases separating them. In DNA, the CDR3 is TGTGCCTGGAAGTCGGGGGGCGACTATAATTCACCCCTCCACTTT. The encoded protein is CAWKSGGDYNSPLHF.

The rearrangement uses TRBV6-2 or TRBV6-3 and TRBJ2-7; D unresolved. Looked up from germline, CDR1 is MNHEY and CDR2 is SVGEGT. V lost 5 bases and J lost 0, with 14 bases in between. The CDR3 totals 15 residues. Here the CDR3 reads CASSEPGQSSYEQYF. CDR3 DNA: TGTGCCAGCAGTGAGCCGGGCCAAAGCTCCTACGAGCAGTACTTC.

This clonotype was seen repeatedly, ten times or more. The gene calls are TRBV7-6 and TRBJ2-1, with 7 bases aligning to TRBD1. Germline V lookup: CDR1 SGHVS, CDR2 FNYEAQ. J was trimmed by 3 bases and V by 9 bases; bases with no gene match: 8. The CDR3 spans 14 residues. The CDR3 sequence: CASSWDSYYNEQFF. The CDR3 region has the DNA TGTGCCAGTTCATGGGACAGCTACTACAATGAGCAGTTCTTC.

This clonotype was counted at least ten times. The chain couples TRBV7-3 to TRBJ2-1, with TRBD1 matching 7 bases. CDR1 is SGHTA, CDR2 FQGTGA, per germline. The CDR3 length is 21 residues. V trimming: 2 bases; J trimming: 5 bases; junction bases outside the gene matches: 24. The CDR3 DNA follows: TGTGCCAGCAGCTTATCCCGTCTCGGGGTCGACAGGGCGATTAGGAACAATGAGCAGTTCTTC. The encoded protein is CASSLSRLGVDRAIRNNEQFF.

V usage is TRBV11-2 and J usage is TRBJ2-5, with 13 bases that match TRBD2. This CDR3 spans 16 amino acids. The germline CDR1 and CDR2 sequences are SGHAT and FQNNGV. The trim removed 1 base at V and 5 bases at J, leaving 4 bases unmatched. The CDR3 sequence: CASSLAGLAGRETQYF. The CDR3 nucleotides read TGTGCCAGCAGCTTAGCGGGACTAGCGGGAAGGGAGACCCAGTACTTC.

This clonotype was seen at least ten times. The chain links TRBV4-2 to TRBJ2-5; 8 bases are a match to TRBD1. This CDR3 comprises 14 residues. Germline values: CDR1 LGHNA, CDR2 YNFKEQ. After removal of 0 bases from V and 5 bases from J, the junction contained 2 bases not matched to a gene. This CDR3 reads CASSQDTGGETQYF. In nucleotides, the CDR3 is TGTGCCAGCAGCCAAGATACAGGGGGGGAGACCCAGTACTTC.

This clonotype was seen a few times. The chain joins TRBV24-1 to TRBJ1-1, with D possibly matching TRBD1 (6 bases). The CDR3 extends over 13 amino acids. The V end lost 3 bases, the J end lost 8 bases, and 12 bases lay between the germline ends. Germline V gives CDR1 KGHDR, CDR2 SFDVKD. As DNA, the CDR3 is TGTGCCACCAGTGATCCGAACAGGGCCGAAGCTTTCTTT. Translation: CATSDPNRAEAFF.

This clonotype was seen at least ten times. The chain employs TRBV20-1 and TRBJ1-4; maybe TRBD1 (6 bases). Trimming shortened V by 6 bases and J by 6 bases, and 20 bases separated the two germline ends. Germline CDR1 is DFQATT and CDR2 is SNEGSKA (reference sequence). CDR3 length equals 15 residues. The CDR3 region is CSARRGAGDYEKLFF. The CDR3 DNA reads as TGCAGTGCCCGGAGGGGTGCAGGGGATTATGAAAAACTGTTTTTT.